Listed here are 3 T cell receptor beta chains from one sample, sequenced in a study of identical twins. TCRdb reprocessed the 5' RACE reads via MiXCR and lists one record per CDR3 protein. The sample includes 700,000 or so distinct CDR3 sequences, under 9% seen only once; the top ten take roughly 0.9%. This sample also appeared in a second study, on yellow fever vaccine responses in identical twins.

Material for sequencing was PBMCs. The origin of the receptors is a woman between 18 and 29 years old in good health.

This clonotype came up a few times. This chain uses TRBV12-3 or TRBV12-4 with TRBJ2-3; 9 bases fit TRBD1. The CDR3 contains 16 residues. V lost 1 base to trimming and J lost 2 bases; unmatched junction nucleotides: 4. The chain's CDR3 is CASSLGDRVPTDTQYF. DNA for the CDR3: TGTGCCAGCAGTTTAGGGGACAGGGTACCCACAGATACGCAGTATTTT.

This chain links TRBV7-9 with TRBJ2-7; no clear D. This CDR3 has 13 residues. CDR1 and CDR2 (germline): SEHNR, FQNEAQ (reference sequence). V was cut by 3 bases and J by 5 bases, with 11 bases left in between. As DNA, the CDR3 is TGTGCCAGCAGCTTCGCGCTTGAGCACGAGCAGTACTTC. It specifies CASSFALEHEQYF.

This clonotype was counted many times. The rearrangement joins TRBV14 to TRBJ2-7; 8 nucleotides line up with TRBD2. V lost 4 bases and J lost 0; bases outside the gene matches: 8. The CDR3 is 16 amino acids. Germline V gene sequence: CDR1 SGHDN, CDR2 FVKESK. CDR3 DNA sequence: TGTGCCAGCAGCCCCGCGGGGGGATTCTCCTCCTACGAGCAGTACTTC. It translates to CASSPAGGFSSYEQYF. The full variable domain, its missing parts supplied by reference TRBV14 and TRBJ2-7, is EAGVTQFPSHSVIEKGQTVTLRCDPISGHDNLYWYRRVMGKEIKFLLHFVKESKQDESGMPNNRFLAERTGGTYSTLKVQPAELEDSGVYFCASSPAGGFSSYEQYFGPGTRLTVT.